A selection of T cell receptor beta chains follows, all from one sample in a study of beta chain features in type 1 diabetes. The protocol was immunoSEQ multiplex PCR, while the TCRdb copy is restricted to in-frame clones and leaves out a portion. The data contain about 650,000 clones, 9.5% to 15% of them seen just once; the ten biggest clones take up around 0.12%. The specimen sequenced was naive CD4+ T cells from blood. The receptors were sampled from a man between 25 and 39 years old with type 1 diabetes. The CDR3 runs from the conserved cysteine through the conserved F or W. A D gene is named only where the DNA matches it firmly. The size field is filled for only some rows; it gives once, few, many or a size class.

CDR3 protein: CASSQDGGPFGYNEQFF; CDR3 DNA: TGCGCCAGCAGCCAAGATGGAGGACCTTTTGGGTACAATGAGCAGTTCTTC; J gene: TRBJ2-1; V gene: TRBV4-1; D gene: .; clone size: few
CDR3 protein: CASNRDGGPYNEQFF; CDR3 DNA: TGTGCCAGTAACCGGGACGGGGGACCCTACAATGAGCAGTTCTTC; J gene: TRBJ2-1; V gene: TRBV19; D gene: .; clone size: .
CDR3 protein: CASSAGQDYEQYF; CDR3 DNA: TGCGCCAGCAGCGCGGGACAGGACTACGAGCAGTACTTC; J gene: TRBJ2-7; V gene: TRBV5-1; D gene: TRBD1; clone size: .
CDR3 protein: CASSLEGTSYNEQFF; CDR3 DNA: TGTGCCAGCAGTTTGGAGGGCACGAGCTACAATGAGCAGTTCTTC; J gene: TRBJ2-1; V gene: TRBV6-5; D gene: .; clone size: .
CDR3 protein: CASSQGSRGRNTEAFF; CDR3 DNA: TGCGCCAGCAGCCAAGGATCTCGGGGGAGGAACACTGAAGCTTTCTTT; J gene: TRBJ1-1; V gene: TRBV4-1; D gene: .; clone size: .
CDR3 protein: CASSRRVSGANVLTF; CDR3 DNA: TGTGCCAGCAGCCGGCGGGTCTCTGGGGCCAACGTCCTGACTTTC; J gene: TRBJ2-6; V gene: TRBV7-2; D gene: .; clone size: few
CDR3 protein: CASSRGGQSASTDTQYF; CDR3 DNA: TGCGCCAGCAGCCGGGGGGGACAGTCTGCTAGCACAGATACGCAGTATTTT; J gene: TRBJ2-3; V gene: TRBV4-3; D gene: .; clone size: few
CDR3 protein: CASSSGVSTYNEQFF; CDR3 DNA: TGCGCCAGCAGCTCCGGGGTGAGCACCTACAATGAGCAGTTCTTC; J gene: TRBJ2-1; V gene: TRBV5-1; D gene: .; clone size: few
CDR3 protein: CASSVEPNNQPQHF; CDR3 DNA: TGTGCCAGCAGCGTAGAACCTAACAATCAGCCCCAGCATTTT; J gene: TRBJ1-5; V gene: TRBV9; D gene: .; clone size: few
CDR3 protein: CASSLAAGGPGTQYF; CDR3 DNA: TGTGCCAGCAGCTTAGCAGCGGGGGGGCCTGGTACGCAGTATTTT; J gene: TRBJ2-3; V gene: TRBV13; D gene: TRBD2; clone size: few
CDR3 protein: CSVVFWANYGYTF; CDR3 DNA: TGCAGCGTTGTCTTCTGGGCAAACTATGGCTACACCTTC; J gene: TRBJ1-2; V gene: TRBV29-1; D gene: .; clone size: .
CDR3 protein: CSAEINGYTF; CDR3 DNA: TGCAGTGCTGAAATAAATGGCTACACCTTC; J gene: TRBJ1-2; V gene: TRBV20-1; D gene: .; clone size: .
CDR3 protein: CASSRADGELFF; CDR3 DNA: TGTGCCAGCAGCAGGGCGGACGGGGAGCTGTTTTTT; J gene: TRBJ2-2; V gene: TRBV6-6; D gene: .; clone size: few
CDR3 protein: CAISQGNYGYTF; CDR3 DNA: TGTGCCATCAGCCAGGGTAACTATGGCTACACCTTC; J gene: TRBJ1-2; V gene: TRBV10-3; D gene: .; clone size: .
CDR3 protein: CASSLTRNEQFF; CDR3 DNA: TGTGCCAGCAGCTTAACCCGGAATGAGCAGTTCTTC; J gene: TRBJ2-1; V gene: TRBV7-2; D gene: .; clone size: few
CDR3 protein: CASSSWQGNYGYTF; CDR3 DNA: TGTGCCAGCAGTTCATGGCAGGGAAACTATGGCTACACCTTC; J gene: TRBJ1-2; V gene: TRBV27; D gene: .; clone size: few
CDR3 protein: CASSTTTGLRGGADTQYF; CDR3 DNA: TGTGCCAGCAGTACCACCACGGGATTGCGGGGCGGGGCAGATACGCAGTATTTT; J gene: TRBJ2-3; V gene: TRBV28; D gene: .; clone size: .
CDR3 protein: CASSRPYEGTDTQYF; CDR3 DNA: TGTGCCAGCAGCCGTCCATACGAGGGCACAGATACGCAGTATTTT; J gene: TRBJ2-3; V gene: TRBV9; D gene: .; clone size: once
CDR3 protein: CASSENYGYTF; CDR3 DNA: TGTGCCAGCAGCGAAAACTATGGCTACACCTTC; J gene: TRBJ1-2; V gene: TRBV28; D gene: .; clone size: few
CDR3 protein: CASSTTPPGELFF; CDR3 DNA: TGTGCCAGCAGTACGACCCCGCCCGGGGAGCTGTTTTTT; J gene: TRBJ2-2; V gene: TRBV6-5; D gene: .; clone size: few
CDR3 protein: CASSMPTGSPQHF; CDR3 DNA: TGTGCCAGTAGTATGCCGACCGGGTCGCCCCAGCATTTT; J gene: TRBJ1-5; V gene: TRBV19; D gene: .; clone size: .
CDR3 protein: CASSSRQGKNTEAFF; CDR3 DNA: TGTGCCAGCAGTTCCCGACAGGGGAAGAACACTGAAGCTTTCTTT; J gene: TRBJ1-1; V gene: TRBV6-5; D gene: TRBD1; clone size: few
CDR3 protein: CASSLGTGGTYEQYF; CDR3 DNA: TGTGCCAGCAGCCTCGGGACAGGAGGGACCTACGAGCAGTACTTC; J gene: TRBJ2-7; V gene: TRBV7-9; D gene: TRBD1; clone size: .
CDR3 protein: CATSPDSNPGELFF; CDR3 DNA: TGTGCCACCAGCCCTGACTCGAATCCCGGGGAGCTGTTTTTT; J gene: TRBJ2-2; V gene: TRBV15; D gene: .; clone size: few
CDR3 protein: CASSRGQGENTEAFF; CDR3 DNA: TGTGCCAGCAGCCGAGGACAGGGAGAGAACACTGAAGCTTTCTTT; J gene: TRBJ1-1; V gene: TRBV4-2; D gene: TRBD1; clone size: few